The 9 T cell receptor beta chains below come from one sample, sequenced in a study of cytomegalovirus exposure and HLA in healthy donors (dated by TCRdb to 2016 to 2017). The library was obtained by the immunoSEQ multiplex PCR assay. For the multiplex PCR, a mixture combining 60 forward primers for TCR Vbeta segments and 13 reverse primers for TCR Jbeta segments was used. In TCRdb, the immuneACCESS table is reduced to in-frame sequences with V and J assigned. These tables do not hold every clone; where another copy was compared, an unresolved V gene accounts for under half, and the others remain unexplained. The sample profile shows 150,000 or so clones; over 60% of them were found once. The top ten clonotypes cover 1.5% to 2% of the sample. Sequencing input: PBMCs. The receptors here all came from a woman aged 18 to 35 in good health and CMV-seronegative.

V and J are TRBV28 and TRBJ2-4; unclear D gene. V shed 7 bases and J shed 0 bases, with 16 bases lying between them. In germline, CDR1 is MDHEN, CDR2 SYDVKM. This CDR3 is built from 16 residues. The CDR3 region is CASTSRSPLAKNIQYF. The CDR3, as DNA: TGTGCCAGCACCTCCCGGTCTCCGTTAGCCAAAAACATTCAGTACTTC. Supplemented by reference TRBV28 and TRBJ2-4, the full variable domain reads DVKVTQSSRYLVKRTGEKVFLECVQDMDHENMFWYRQDPGLGLRLIYFSYDVKMKEKGDIPEGYSVSREKKERFSLILESASTNQTSMYLCASTSRSPLAKNIQYFGAGTRLSVL.

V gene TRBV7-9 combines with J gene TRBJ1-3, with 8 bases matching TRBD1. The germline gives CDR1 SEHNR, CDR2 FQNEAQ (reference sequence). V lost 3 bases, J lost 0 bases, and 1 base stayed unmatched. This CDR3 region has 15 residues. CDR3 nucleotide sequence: TGTGCCAGCAGCTTCCAGGGGGCCTCTGGAAACACCATATATTTT. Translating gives CASSFQGASGNTIYF.

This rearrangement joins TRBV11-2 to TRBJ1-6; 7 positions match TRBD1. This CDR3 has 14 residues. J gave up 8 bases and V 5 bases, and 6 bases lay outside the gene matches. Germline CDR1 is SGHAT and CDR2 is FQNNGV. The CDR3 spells CASSLNRGDSPLHF. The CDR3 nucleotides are TGTGCCAGCAGCCTAAACAGGGGTGATTCACCCCTCCACTTT.

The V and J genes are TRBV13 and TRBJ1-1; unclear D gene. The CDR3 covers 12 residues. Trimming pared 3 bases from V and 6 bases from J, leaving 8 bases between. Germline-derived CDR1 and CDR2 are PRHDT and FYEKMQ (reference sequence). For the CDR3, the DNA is TGTGCCAGCAGCTTTAGTTCCGCTGAAGCTTTCTTT. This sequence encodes CASSFSSAEAFF. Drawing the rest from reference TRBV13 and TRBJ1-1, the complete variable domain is AAGVIQSPRHLIKEKRETATLKCYPIPRHDTVYWYQQGPGQDPQFLISFYEKMQSDKGSIPDRFSAQQFSDYHSELNMSSLELGDSALYFCASSFSSAEAFFGQGTRLTVV.

CDR3 DNA: TGTGCCAGTAGTATAGTCGGACAGGGGGCAAAGGGGAATGAGCAGTTCTTC. Protein product: CASSIVGQGAKGNEQFF. This chain connects TRBV19 to TRBJ2-1; 11 bases fit TRBD1. The CDR3 is 17 residues long. Unmatched junction bases numbered 9, after V lost 1 base and J lost 7 bases. Germline values: CDR1 LNHDA, CDR2 SQIVND (reference sequence).

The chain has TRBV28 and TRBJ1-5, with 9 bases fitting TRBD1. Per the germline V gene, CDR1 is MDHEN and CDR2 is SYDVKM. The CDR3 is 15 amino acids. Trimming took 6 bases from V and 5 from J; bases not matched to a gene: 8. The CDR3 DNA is TGTGCCAGCAGACAACCGGGACAGGGCGATCAGCCCCAGCATTTT. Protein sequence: CASRQPGQGDQPQHF.

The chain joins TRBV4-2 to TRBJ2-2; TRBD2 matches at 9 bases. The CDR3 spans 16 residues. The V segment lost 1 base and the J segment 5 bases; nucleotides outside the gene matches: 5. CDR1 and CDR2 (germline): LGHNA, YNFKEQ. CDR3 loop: CASSQGRGGLTGELFF. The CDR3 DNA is TGTGCCAGCAGCCAAGGGCGGGGGGGCTTGACCGGGGAGCTGTTTTTT.

The CDR3 loop reads CASSPPPSGTTDTQYF. For the CDR3, the DNA is TGTGCCAGCAGCCCACCTCCTAGCGGCACCACAGATACGCAGTATTTT. This sequence joins TRBV5-4 and TRBJ2-3, with 7 bases lining up with TRBD2. The CDR3 is 16 residues long. V trimming: 4 bases; J trimming: 2 bases; junction bases outside the gene matches: 10. Per the germline V gene, CDR1 is SGHNT and CDR2 is YYREEE (reference sequence). Based on the CDR3 plus reference TRBV5-4 and TRBJ2-3, the full variable domain is ETGVTQSPTHLIKTRGQQVTLRCSSQSGHNTVSWYQQALGQGPQFIFQYYREEENGRGNFPPRFSGLQFPNYSSELNVNALELDDSALYLCASSPPPSGTTDTQYFGPGTRLTVL.

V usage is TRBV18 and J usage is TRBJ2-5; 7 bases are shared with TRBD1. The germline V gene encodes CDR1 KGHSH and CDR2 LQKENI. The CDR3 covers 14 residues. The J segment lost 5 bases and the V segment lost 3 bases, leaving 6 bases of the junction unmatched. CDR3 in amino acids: CASSPRQGVETQYF. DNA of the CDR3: TGTGCCAGCTCACCGCGACAGGGAGTTGAGACCCAGTACTTC.